This T cell receptor (beta chain) derives from a study of OX40 agonist ivuxolimab in advanced cancers. Anyone with autoimmune disease history or systemic immunosuppression was excluded. For this clone: What it binds is unknown.

Here immunoSEQ multiplex PCR was the method, and the copy in TCRdb shows in-frame clones only, minus some. The data contain tens of thousands of clones, roughly 85% of them singletons. The study's findings and limits: Clonal expansion by week 6 occurred in CD4+ and CD8+ blood T cells (at 0.1 to 3.0 mg/kg).

The source was CD4+ or CD8+ T cells sorted from blood, collected in a trial of the OX40 agonist ivuxolimab. The TCR was taken from an adult with an advanced solid tumor such as melanoma, head and neck, liver or kidney cancer.

The CDR3, as DNA: TGTGCCAGCAGCTTGGCCAAAGGGACGGTAATCCCCATATATTTT. Translated: CASSLAKGTVIPIYF. This chain joins TRBV5-8 and TRBJ1-3, with TRBD1 as a possible D gene (5 bases). Germline CDR1 and CDR2: SGHTS and YDEGEE. The length of the CDR3 is 15 residues. V was pared by 0 bases and J by 11 bases, with 18 bases between.